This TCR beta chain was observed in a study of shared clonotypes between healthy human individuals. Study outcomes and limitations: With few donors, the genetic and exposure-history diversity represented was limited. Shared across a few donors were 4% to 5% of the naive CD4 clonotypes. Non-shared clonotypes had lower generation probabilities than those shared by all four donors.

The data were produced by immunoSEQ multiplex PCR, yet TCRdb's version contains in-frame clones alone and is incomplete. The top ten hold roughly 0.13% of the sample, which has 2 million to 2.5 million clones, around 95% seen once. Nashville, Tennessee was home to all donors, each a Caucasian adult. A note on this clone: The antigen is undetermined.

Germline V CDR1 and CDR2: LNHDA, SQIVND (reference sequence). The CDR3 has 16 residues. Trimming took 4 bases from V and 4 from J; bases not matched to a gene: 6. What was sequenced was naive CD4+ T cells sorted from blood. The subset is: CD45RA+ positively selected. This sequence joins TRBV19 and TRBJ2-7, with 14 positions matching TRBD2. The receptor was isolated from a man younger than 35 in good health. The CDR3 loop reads CASSTSGTSGSYEQYF. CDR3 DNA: TGTGCCAGTAGTACTTCGGGGACTAGCGGGAGTTACGAGCAGTACTTC.